The source of this T cell receptor (beta chain) is a study of blood T cell repertoires in COVID-19. Turning to the study itself: Italy, Spain and the United States were the sources of the convalescent and acute COVID-19 samples.

In Seattle, patients joined the study during active infection and were tracked longitudinally. The assay was immunoSEQ multiplex PCR, and TCRdb's table has in-frame clones only and misses some. This table holds some 150,000 clones, 83% found once. CDR1 and CDR2 (germline): SGDLS, YYNGEE. The CDR3 has 14 residues. Trimming shortened V by 6 bases and J by 3 bases, and 15 bases separated the two germline ends. The sequencing sample was made of peripheral blood. The sequence came from a woman in her sixties with COVID-19, enrolled during active disease. The rearrangement links TRBV9 to TRBJ1-2, with D hard to call. Here the CDR3 reads CASTPGGFDYGYTF. Written as DNA, the CDR3 is TGTGCCAGCACCCCTGGAGGCTTCGACTATGGCTACACCTTC.